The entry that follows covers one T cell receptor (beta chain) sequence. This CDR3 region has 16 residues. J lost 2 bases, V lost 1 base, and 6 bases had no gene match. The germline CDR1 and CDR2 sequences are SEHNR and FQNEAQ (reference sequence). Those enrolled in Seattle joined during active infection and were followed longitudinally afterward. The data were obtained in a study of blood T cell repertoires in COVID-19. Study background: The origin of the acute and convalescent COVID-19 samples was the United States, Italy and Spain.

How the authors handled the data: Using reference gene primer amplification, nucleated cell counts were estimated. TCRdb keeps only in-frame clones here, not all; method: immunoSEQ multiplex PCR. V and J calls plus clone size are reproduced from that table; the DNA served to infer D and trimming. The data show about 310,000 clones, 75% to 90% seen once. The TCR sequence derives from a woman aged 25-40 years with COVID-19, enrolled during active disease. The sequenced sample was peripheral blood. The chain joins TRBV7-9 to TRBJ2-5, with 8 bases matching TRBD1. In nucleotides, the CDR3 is TGTGCCAGCAGCTTAGAGTGGACAGGGATGCAAGAGACCCAGTACTTC. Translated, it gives CASSLEWTGMQETQYF.